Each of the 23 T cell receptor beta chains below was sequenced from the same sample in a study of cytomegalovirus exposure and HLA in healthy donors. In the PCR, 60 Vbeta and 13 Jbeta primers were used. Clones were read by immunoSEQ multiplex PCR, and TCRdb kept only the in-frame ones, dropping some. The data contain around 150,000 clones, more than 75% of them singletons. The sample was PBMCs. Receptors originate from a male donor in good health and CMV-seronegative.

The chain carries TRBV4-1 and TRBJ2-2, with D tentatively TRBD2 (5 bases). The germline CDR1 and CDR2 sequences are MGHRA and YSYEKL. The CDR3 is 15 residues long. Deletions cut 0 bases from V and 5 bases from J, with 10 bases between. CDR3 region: CASSQELRGTGELFF. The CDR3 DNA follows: TGCGCCAGCAGCCAAGAGCTCCGGGGAACCGGGGAGCTGTTTTTT.

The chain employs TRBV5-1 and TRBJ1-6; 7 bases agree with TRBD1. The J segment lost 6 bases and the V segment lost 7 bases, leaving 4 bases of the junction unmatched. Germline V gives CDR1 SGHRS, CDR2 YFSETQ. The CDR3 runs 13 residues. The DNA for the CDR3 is TGCGCCAGCTCCGGGACAGTTAATTCACCCCTCCACTTT. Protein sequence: CASSGTVNSPLHF.

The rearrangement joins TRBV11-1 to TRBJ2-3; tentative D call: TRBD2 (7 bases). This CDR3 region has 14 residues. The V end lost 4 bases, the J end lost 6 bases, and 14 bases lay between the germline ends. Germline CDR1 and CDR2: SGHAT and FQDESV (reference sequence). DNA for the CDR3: TGTGCCAGCAGCTGGACTAGGAGGGGGGATACGCAGTATTTT. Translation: CASSWTRRGDTQYF.

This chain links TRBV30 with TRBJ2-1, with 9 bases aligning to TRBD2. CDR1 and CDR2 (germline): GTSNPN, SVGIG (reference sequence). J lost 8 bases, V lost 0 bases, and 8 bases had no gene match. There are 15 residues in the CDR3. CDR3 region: CAWSVGTSPRDEQFF. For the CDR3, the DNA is TGTGCCTGGAGTGTAGGGACTAGCCCCCGCGATGAGCAGTTCTTC.

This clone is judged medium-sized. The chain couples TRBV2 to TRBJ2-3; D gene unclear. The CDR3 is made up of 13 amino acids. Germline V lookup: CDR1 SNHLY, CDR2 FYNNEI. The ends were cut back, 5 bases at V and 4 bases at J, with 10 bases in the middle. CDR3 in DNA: TGTGCCAGCAGTTCCTTAGAGGCAGATACGCAGTATTTT. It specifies CASSSLEADTQYF.

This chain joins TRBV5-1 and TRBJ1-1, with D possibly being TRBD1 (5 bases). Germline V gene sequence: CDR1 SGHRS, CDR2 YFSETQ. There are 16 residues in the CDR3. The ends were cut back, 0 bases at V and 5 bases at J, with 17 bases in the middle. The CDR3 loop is CASSLDGTPAYTEAFF. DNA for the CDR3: TGCGCCAGCAGCTTGGACGGGACTCCAGCGTATACTGAAGCTTTCTTT.

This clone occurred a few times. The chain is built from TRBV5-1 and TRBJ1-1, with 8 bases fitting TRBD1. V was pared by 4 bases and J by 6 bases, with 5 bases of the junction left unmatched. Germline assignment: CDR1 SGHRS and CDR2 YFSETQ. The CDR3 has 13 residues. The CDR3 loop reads CASSLTGEPEAFF. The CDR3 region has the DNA TGCGCCAGCAGCCTGACAGGGGAACCTGAAGCTTTCTTT.

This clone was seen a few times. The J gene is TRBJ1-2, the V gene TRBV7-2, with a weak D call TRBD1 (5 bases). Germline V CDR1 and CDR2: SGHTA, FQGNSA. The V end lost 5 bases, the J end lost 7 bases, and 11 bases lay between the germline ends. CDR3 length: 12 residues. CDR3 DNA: TGTGCCAGCAGCCCAGGGTTAGTTGGCTACACCTTC. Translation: CASSPGLVGYTF.

CDR3 loop: CSVVAGANVLTF. The CDR3 DNA sequence: TGCAGCGTTGTGGCCGGGGCCAACGTCCTGACTTTC. The rearrangement links TRBV29-1 to TRBJ2-6; D uncertain. V lost 4 bases and J lost 4, with 5 bases in between. CDR1 SQVTM and CDR2 ANQGSEA come from the germline V gene. CDR3 length: 12 amino acids. The whole variable domain, filled in from reference TRBV29-1 and TRBJ2-6, reads SAVISQKPSRDICQRGTSLTIQCQVDSQVTMMFWYRQQPGQSLTLIATANQGSEATYESGFVIDKFPISRPNLTFSTLTVSNMSPEDSSIYLCSVVAGANVLTFGAGSRLTVL.

In nucleotides, the CDR3 is TGCAGTGCTCTAAAGAACACTGAAGCTTTCTTT. This codes for CSALKNTEAFF. V gene TRBV20-1 combines with J gene TRBJ1-1; D not certain. The CDR3 totals 11 residues. V lost 5 bases, J lost 1 base, and 5 bases lay in between. Germline values: CDR1 DFQATT, CDR2 SNEGSKA (reference sequence).

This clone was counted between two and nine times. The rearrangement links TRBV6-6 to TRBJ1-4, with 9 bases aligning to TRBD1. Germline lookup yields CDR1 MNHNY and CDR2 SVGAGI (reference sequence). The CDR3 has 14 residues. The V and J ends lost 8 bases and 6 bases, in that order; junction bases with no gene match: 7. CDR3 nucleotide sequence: TGTGCCAGCGGAACCCGACAGGGGGATGAAAAACTGTTTTTT. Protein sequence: CASGTRQGDEKLFF.

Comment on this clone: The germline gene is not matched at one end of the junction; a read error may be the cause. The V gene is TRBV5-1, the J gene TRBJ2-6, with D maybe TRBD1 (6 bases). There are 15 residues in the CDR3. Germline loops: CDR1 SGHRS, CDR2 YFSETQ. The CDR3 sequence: CASSSSGAGANGLTF. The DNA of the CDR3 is TGCGCCAGCAGCTCATCAGGGGCTGGGGCCAACGGCCTGACTTTC.

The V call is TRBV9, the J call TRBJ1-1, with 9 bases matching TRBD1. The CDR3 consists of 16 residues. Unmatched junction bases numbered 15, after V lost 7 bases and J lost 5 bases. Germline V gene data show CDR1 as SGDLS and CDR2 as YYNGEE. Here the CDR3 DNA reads TGTGCCAGCGGGCTACAGGGGGCTCGGTTTGGGACTGAAGCTTTCTTT. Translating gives CASGLQGARFGTEAFF. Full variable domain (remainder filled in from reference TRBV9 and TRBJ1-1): DSGVTQTPKHLITATGQRVTLRCSPRSGDLSVYWYQQSLDQGLQFLIQYYNGEERAKGNILERFSAQQFPDLHSELNLSSLELGDSALYFCASGLQGARFGTEAFFGQGTRLTVV.

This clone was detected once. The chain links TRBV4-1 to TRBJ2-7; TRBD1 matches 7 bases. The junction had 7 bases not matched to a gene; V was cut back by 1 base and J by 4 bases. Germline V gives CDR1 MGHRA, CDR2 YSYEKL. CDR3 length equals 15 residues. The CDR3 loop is CASSQVEGASYEQYF. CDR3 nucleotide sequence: TGCGCCAGCAGCCAAGTTGAGGGGGCGAGTTACGAGCAGTACTTC.

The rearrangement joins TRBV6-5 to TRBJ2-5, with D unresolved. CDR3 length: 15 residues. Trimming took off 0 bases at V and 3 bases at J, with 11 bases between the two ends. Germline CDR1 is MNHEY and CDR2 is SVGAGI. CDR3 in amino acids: CASSYSIVEEETQYF. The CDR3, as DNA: TGTGCCAGCAGTTACTCGATAGTTGAGGAAGAGACCCAGTACTTC.

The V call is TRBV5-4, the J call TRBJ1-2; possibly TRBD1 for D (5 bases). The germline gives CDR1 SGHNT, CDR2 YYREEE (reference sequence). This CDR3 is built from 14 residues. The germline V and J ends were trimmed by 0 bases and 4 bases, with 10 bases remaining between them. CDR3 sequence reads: CASSLEGRAYGYTF. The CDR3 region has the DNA TGTGCCAGCAGCTTGGAGGGCAGGGCCTATGGCTACACCTTC.

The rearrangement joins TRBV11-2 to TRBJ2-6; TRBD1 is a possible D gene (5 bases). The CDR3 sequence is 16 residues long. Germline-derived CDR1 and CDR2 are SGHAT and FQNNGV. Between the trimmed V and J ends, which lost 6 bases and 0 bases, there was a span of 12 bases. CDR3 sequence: CASRVSGISGANVLTF. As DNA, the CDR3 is TGTGCCAGCAGAGTCTCAGGGATCTCTGGGGCCAACGTCCTGACTTTC.

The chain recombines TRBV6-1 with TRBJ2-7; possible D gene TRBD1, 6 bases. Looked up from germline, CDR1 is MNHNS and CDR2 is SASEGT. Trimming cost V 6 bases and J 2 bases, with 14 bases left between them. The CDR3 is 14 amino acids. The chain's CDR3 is CASSGRDTAYEQYF. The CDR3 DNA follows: TGTGCCAGCAGCGGAAGGGACACTGCCTACGAGCAGTACTTC.

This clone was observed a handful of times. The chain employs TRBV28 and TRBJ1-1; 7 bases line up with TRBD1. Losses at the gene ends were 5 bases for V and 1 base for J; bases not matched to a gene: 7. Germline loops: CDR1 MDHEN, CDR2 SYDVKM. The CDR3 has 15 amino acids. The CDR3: CASSTPGQPNTEAFF. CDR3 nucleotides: TGTGCCAGCAGTACCCCGGGACAGCCGAACACTGAAGCTTTCTTT.

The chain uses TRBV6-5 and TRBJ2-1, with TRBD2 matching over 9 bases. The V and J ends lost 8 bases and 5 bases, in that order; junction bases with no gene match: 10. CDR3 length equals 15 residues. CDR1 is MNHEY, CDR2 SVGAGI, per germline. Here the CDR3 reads CASSSGGLGHNEQFF. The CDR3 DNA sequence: TGTGCCAGCTCCAGCGGGGGGTTAGGTCACAATGAGCAGTTCTTC.

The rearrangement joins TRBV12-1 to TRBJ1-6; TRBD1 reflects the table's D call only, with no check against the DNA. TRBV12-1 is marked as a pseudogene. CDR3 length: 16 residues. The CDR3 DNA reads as TGTGCCAGCAGCCCGCTGACAGGCTTAATTAATTCACCCCTCCACTTT. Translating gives CASSPLTGLINSPLHF.

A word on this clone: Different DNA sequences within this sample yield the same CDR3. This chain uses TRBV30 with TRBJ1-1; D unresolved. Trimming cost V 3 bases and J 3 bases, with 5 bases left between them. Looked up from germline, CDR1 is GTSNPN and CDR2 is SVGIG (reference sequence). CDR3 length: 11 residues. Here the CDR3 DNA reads TGTGCCTGGAGCTCAGACACTGAAGCTTTCTTT. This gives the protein CAWSSDTEAFF.

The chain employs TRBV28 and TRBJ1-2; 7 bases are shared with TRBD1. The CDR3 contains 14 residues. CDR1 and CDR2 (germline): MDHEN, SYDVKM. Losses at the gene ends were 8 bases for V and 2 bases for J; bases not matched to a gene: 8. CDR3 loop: CASWTGQENYGYTF. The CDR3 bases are TGTGCCAGCTGGACCGGACAGGAAAACTATGGCTACACCTTC.